These 9 T cell receptor beta chains originate from one sample sequenced in a study of T cell changes during pregnancy in multiple sclerosis. TCRdb's table, derived via immunoSEQ multiplex PCR, lists solely in-frame clones and lacks some. The sample records 55,000 to 70,000 clones, around nine tenths being singletons. This specimen was peripheral blood, taken in the third trimester of pregnancy. Receptors were obtained from a female donor in good health, enrolled as a control in a pregnancy study.

The V call is TRBV29-1, the J call TRBJ2-7, with D unresolved. The germline V gene has CDR1 SQVTM and CDR2 ANQGSEA. This CDR3 region has 11 residues. Trimming removed 7 bases from V and 3 bases from J, with 10 bases in between. The chain's CDR3 is CSGGLNYEQYF. Here the CDR3 DNA reads TGCAGCGGCGGCTTAAACTACGAGCAGTACTTC.

V is TRBV28 and J is TRBJ2-5; 10 positions match TRBD2. The junction had 8 bases not matched to a gene; V was cut back by 5 bases and J by 5 bases. Germline-derived CDR1 and CDR2 are MDHEN and SYDVKM. The CDR3 sequence is 15 residues long. The CDR3, as DNA: TGTGCCAGCAGTGCTAGCGGGGGCGGACGGGAGACCCAGTACTTC. Its translation: CASSASGGGRETQYF.

This clone showed up just once. The chain couples TRBV7-9 to TRBJ1-4; TRBD1 matches at 9 bases. Trimming cost V 5 bases and J 6 bases; bases outside gene matches: 7. From germline, CDR1 is SEHNR and CDR2 FQNEAQ (reference sequence). This CDR3 comprises 15 residues. The CDR3 nucleotides are TGTGCCAGCAGCCCCCTGGGGACAGGGTATGAAAAACTGTTTTTT. Protein: CASSPLGTGYEKLFF.

This clone was detected only once. The gene calls are TRBV10-2 and TRBJ2-1; 7 bases are a match to TRBD2. Trimming took 3 bases from V and 4 from J; bases not matched to a gene: 3. Germline CDR1 is WSHSY and CDR2 is SAAADI. This CDR3 region has 14 residues. Written as DNA, the CDR3 is TGCGCCAGCAGTGATGCGGGGGTATACAATGAGCAGTTCTTC. Its translation is CASSDAGVYNEQFF.

The V call is TRBV6-5, the J call TRBJ1-1, with a tentative D call TRBD1 (6 bases). Germline V gives CDR1 MNHEY, CDR2 SVGAGI. CDR3 length: 16 residues. V lost 4 bases and J lost 2, with 17 bases in between. DNA of the CDR3: TGTGCCAGCAGTTCATACTCGACAGGTTTAAACACTGAAGCTTTCTTT. It specifies CASSSYSTGLNTEAFF.

CDR3 residues: CASTLRGVLAGAPGNEQFF. CDR3 in DNA: TGTGCCAGCACCCTGAGGGGGGTTTTAGCGGGGGCCCCGGGGAATGAGCAGTTCTTC. This chain connects TRBV2 to TRBJ2-1, with 9 bases identical to TRBD2. The V gene end was trimmed by 7 bases and the J gene end by 7 bases; junction bases not matched to a gene: 23. Germline V gene lookup returns CDR1 SNHLY and CDR2 FYNNEI. This CDR3 comprises 19 residues.

The rearrangement links TRBV15 to TRBJ2-2; 7 bases fit TRBD2. Germline V CDR1 and CDR2: LNHNV, YYDKDF (reference sequence). The V gene end was trimmed by 0 bases and the J gene end by 5 bases; junction bases not matched to a gene: 3. This CDR3 comprises 15 residues. The CDR3 nucleotides are TGTGCCACCAGCAGAGAGGTGGGAGGGACCGGGGAGCTGTTTTTT. This sequence encodes CATSREVGGTGELFF. Complete variable domain (other parts from reference TRBV15 and TRBJ2-2): DAMVIQNPRYQVTQFGKPVTLSCSQTLNHNVMYWYQQKSSQAPKLLFHYYDKDFNNEADTPDNFQSRRPNTSFCFLDIRSPGLGDTAMYLCATSREVGGTGELFFGEGSRLTVL.

CDR3 coding DNA: TGTGCCAGCAGCTTAGGCCACGCAGGAGGAAACACCATATATTTT. Translation gives CASSLGHAGGNTIYF. The chain has TRBV7-2 and TRBJ1-3; D unresolved. The CDR3 is 15 amino acids. V lost 1 base, J lost 4 bases, and 11 bases lay in between. The germline gives CDR1 SGHTA, CDR2 FQGNSA.

This clone showed up just a few times. The chain employs TRBV4-3 and TRBJ2-3, with a possible D match to TRBD1 (5 bases). V was clipped by 2 bases and J by 0 bases, with 9 bases between them. Germline V CDR1 and CDR2: LGHNA, YSLEER. This CDR3 region has 15 residues. Written as DNA, the CDR3 is TGCGCCAGCAGCCAACGACAGAGTAGCACAGATACGCAGTATTTT. The encoded protein is CASSQRQSSTDTQYF.